Presented here are 21 T cell receptor beta chains from one specimen sequenced in a study of blood T cell repertoires in COVID-19. Sequencing was performed with immunoSEQ multiplex PCR; in TCRdb, only in-frame clones are kept and a portion is missing. The sample comprises about 220,000 clones, 84% of which are singletons, and 2% to 2.5% rests with the top ten. Material: peripheral blood. These receptors originate from a middle-aged man who had recovered from COVID-19.

The chain recombines TRBV7-9 with TRBJ1-5, with TRBD1 matching over 8 bases. This CDR3 contains 17 residues. Trimming cost V 5 bases and J 0 bases; bases outside gene matches: 9. Per germline, CDR1 SEHNR and CDR2 FQNEAQ (reference sequence). CDR3 coding DNA: TGTGCCAGCAGCGTTGGGACAGGCGCCTATAGCAATCAGCCCCAGCATTTT. The encoded protein is CASSVGTGAYSNQPQHF.

This sequence joins TRBV27 and TRBJ2-1; 10 bases match TRBD2. CDR3 length: 13 residues. After removal of 4 bases from V and 10 bases from J, the junction contained 4 bases not matched to a gene. Germline V gene sequence: CDR1 MNHEY, CDR2 SMNVEV (reference sequence). CDR3 protein: CASSWGLANEQFF. The CDR3 DNA reads TGTGCCAGCAGTTGGGGACTAGCGAACGAGCAGTTCTTC.

The J gene is TRBJ1-2, the V gene TRBV29-1, with TRBD1 as a possible D gene (6 bases). Germline V gives CDR1 SQVTM, CDR2 ANQGSEA. CDR3 size: 12 residues. V was trimmed by 7 bases and J by 7 bases, leaving 16 bases between them. The DNA of the CDR3 is TGCAGCGCCGAGGGGGTATGGTCTGGCTACACCTTC. This encodes CSAEGVWSGYTF.

The sample holds one count of this clone. V gene TRBV5-1 combines with J gene TRBJ2-1; 10 positions agree with TRBD2. This CDR3 has 15 amino acids. V lost 0 bases and J lost 5; bases outside the gene matches: 2. Germline V gene sequence: CDR1 SGHRS, CDR2 YFSETQ. In DNA form, the CDR3 reads TGCGCCAGCAGCTTGGTACTAGCGGGGAACAATGAGCAGTTCTTC. Residues: CASSLVLAGNNEQFF.

The genes are TRBV7-9 and TRBJ1-1; D gene uncertain. In germline, CDR1 is SEHNR, CDR2 FQNEAQ (reference sequence). The CDR3 consists of 17 residues. V was pared by 2 bases and J by 4 bases, with 20 bases between. The CDR3 sequence is CASSLYPLLRGSTEAFF. The CDR3 DNA is TGTGCCAGCAGCTTATACCCCCTCCTGCGGGGTAGCACTGAAGCTTTCTTT.

V is TRBV2 and J is TRBJ1-2; D is unresolved. Germline V gives CDR1 SNHLY, CDR2 FYNNEI. This CDR3 contains 13 residues. V was cut by 4 bases and J by 8 bases, with 14 bases left in between. In DNA, the CDR3 is TGTGCCAGCAGTGGAAGTTCGGTCGTGGGCTACACCTTC. It is translated as CASSGSSVVGYTF.

The chain joins TRBV18 to TRBJ2-3, with 10 bases identical to TRBD2. The germline gives CDR1 KGHSH, CDR2 LQKENI. The V segment lost 4 bases and the J segment 2 bases; nucleotides outside the gene matches: 6. The CDR3 extends over 16 amino acids. For the CDR3, the DNA is TGTGCCAGCTCACGTAAGCGGGAGGGACTCACAGATACGCAGTATTTT. Protein sequence: CASSRKREGLTDTQYF. The full variable domain, rest sourced from reference TRBV18 and TRBJ2-3, is NAGVMQNPRHLVRRRGQEARLRCSPMKGHSHVYWYRQLPEEGLKFMVYLQKENIIDESGMPKERFSAEFPKEGPSILRIQQVVRGDSAAYFCASSRKREGLTDTQYFGPGTRLTVL.

The chain is built from TRBV6-2 or TRBV6-3 and TRBJ1-1, with D possibly being TRBD1 (5 bases). Trimming left V 6 bases short and J 4 bases short, with 9 bases between. The CDR3 has 12 residues. From germline, CDR1 is MNHEY and CDR2 SVGEGT. CDR3 sequence (DNA): TGTGCCAGCAGCCGACAGTCCACTGAAGCTTTCTTT. Encoded protein: CASSRQSTEAFF.

The rearrangement joins TRBV7-2 to TRBJ2-5; D not certain. The CDR3 runs 11 residues. V shed 7 bases and J shed 2 bases, with 5 bases lying between them. CDR1 is SGHTA, CDR2 FQGNSA, per germline. In DNA, the CDR3 is TGTGCCAGCACCGGTCAAGAGACCCAGTACTTC. It yields the protein CASTGQETQYF.

V gene TRBV7-9 combines with J gene TRBJ1-1; a possible D gene is TRBD1 (5 bases). This CDR3 has 11 amino acids. The V end was cut by 8 bases, the J end by 8 bases, with 12 bases between. Germline V gives CDR1 SEHNR, CDR2 FQNEAQ (reference sequence). The CDR3 bases are TGTGCCAGCTACGCCCGGGGGGAAGCTTTCTTT. Its protein is CASYARGEAFF.

This chain joins TRBV5-4 and TRBJ2-2, with a possible D match to TRBD1 (6 bases). Trimming stripped 0 bases from V and 4 bases from J, with 16 bases between. CDR3 length: 17 amino acids. Germline assignment: CDR1 SGHNT and CDR2 YYREEE (reference sequence). CDR3 in amino acids: CASSLGGNRAITGELFF. CDR3 bases: TGTGCCAGCAGCTTGGGGGGGAACAGGGCCATCACCGGGGAGCTGTTTTTT.

The chain links TRBV10-1 to TRBJ2-6, with D unclear. Germline V gene sequence: CDR1 WNHNN, CDR2 SYGVQD (reference sequence). This CDR3 is built from 16 residues. V shed 4 bases and J shed 0 bases, with 10 bases lying between them. The CDR3 sequence is CASSVQVPSGANVLTF. The DNA of the CDR3 is TGCGCCAGCAGTGTCCAGGTTCCCTCTGGGGCCAACGTCCTGACTTTC.

The chain uses TRBV15 and TRBJ1-6, with D maybe TRBD1 (6 bases). V was cut by 0 bases and J by 6 bases, with 18 bases left in between. CDR1 is LNHNV, CDR2 YYDKDF, per germline (reference sequence). The CDR3 is 18 residues long. The CDR3: CATSRDRGGLVTNSPLHF. CDR3 sequence (DNA): TGTGCCACCAGCAGAGATCGGGGGGGGCTAGTTACTAATTCACCCCTCCACTTT.

The table lists this clone with a few counts. The CDR3 protein is CASSLREGQPQHF. The CDR3 coding sequence is TGTGCCAGCAGTCTCAGGGAAGGGCAGCCCCAGCATTTT. The chain recombines TRBV6-5 with TRBJ1-5; D may be TRBD1 (5 bases). CDR1 is MNHEY and CDR2 is SVGAGI in the germline V gene. The V gene lost 5 bases and the J gene lost 7 bases, with 12 bases spanning the gap. This CDR3 region has 13 residues.

The V and J genes are TRBV7-8 and TRBJ2-2; D perhaps matches TRBD1 (5 bases). V was clipped by 3 bases and J by 5 bases, with 10 bases between them. The CDR3 is made up of 14 amino acids. Germline lookup yields CDR1 SGHVS and CDR2 FQNEAQ. The CDR3 DNA reads TGTGCCAGCAGCTTGCAGGGATATACCGGGGAGCTGTTTTTT. It translates to CASSLQGYTGELFF.

This chain joins TRBV9 and TRBJ2-6, with D unclear. Germline CDR1 is SGDLS and CDR2 is YYNGEE. CDR3 length: 15 residues. V was shortened by 0 bases and J by 1 base, with 5 bases between the two germline ends. The CDR3 loop reads CASSVGRSGANVLTF. CDR3 in DNA: TGTGCCAGCAGCGTAGGCCGGTCTGGGGCCAACGTCCTGACTTTC.

V is TRBV11-3 and J is TRBJ1-1; TRBD1 matches 7 bases. The CDR3 spans 15 residues. With V trimmed by 5 bases and J by 4 bases, 10 bases remained unmatched. CDR1 and CDR2 (germline): SGHNT, YENEEA. In DNA form, the CDR3 reads TGTGCCAGCAGCACCTACAGGGGTAGTGGCACTGAAGCTTTCTTT. This codes for CASSTYRGSGTEAFF.

The rearrangement uses TRBV29-1 and TRBJ2-5, with 8 bases that match TRBD1. The germline V gene encodes CDR1 SQVTM and CDR2 ANQGSEA. CDR3 length: 14 residues. Trimming removed 4 bases from V and 2 bases from J; junction bases left unmatched: 6. DNA of the CDR3: TGCAGCGTTGCTTATGGGACAGGACAAGAGACCCAGTACTTC. This translates into CSVAYGTGQETQYF.

The rearrangement links TRBV4-1 to TRBJ2-4, with 7 bases that match TRBD1. The length of the CDR3 is 15 residues. CDR1 is MGHRA, CDR2 YSYEKL, per germline. The trim removed 1 base at V and 3 bases at J, leaving 3 bases unmatched. CDR3 sequence (DNA): TGCGCCAGCAGCCAAGGCCGGGACAGCAAAAACATTCAGTACTTC. The encoded protein is CASSQGRDSKNIQYF.

The V call is TRBV25-1, the J call TRBJ2-1, with D hard to call. The germline CDR1 and CDR2 sequences are MGHDK and SYGVNS. Trimming pared 4 bases from V and 15 bases from J, leaving 16 bases between. There are 12 residues in the CDR3. In DNA, the CDR3 is TGTGCCAGCAGTGCCATCTCTAAACCCCGGTTCTTC. As protein: CASSAISKPRFF.

The chain employs TRBV19 and TRBJ1-2; no clear D. CDR3 length equals 12 residues. Germline CDR1 and CDR2: LNHDA and SQIVND (reference sequence). The germline V and J ends were trimmed by 0 bases and 8 bases, with 7 bases remaining between them. The CDR3 bases are TGTGCCAGTAGTATAGATCCAGGAGGCTACACCTTC. Amino acid sequence: CASSIDPGGYTF.